This T cell receptor (beta chain) came from a study of early T cells in non-severe SARS-CoV-2 infection. Unique molecular identifiers tagged individual cDNA molecules. TCRdb ran MiXCR on the 5' RACE reads and lists one entry per CDR3 protein. The repertoire has 26,000 or so distinct CDR3 sequences, 5.1% of them found once; the top ten carry approximately 4%. The length of the CDR3 is 15 residues. Germline CDR1 is LGHNA and CDR2 is YSLEER. Between the trimmed V and J ends, which lost 2 bases and 0 bases, there was a span of 10 bases. This clonotype was seen many times. V and J are TRBV4-3 and TRBJ1-1; no definite D call. The clonotype was recovered from an adult who was a healthcare worker with PCR-confirmed SARS-CoV-2 infection or an uninfected control (not recorded which). The source material was whole blood. CDR3 loop: CASSQQQVMNTEAFF. CDR3 DNA sequence: TGCGCCAGCAGCCAACAACAAGTCATGAACACTGAAGCTTTCTTT.